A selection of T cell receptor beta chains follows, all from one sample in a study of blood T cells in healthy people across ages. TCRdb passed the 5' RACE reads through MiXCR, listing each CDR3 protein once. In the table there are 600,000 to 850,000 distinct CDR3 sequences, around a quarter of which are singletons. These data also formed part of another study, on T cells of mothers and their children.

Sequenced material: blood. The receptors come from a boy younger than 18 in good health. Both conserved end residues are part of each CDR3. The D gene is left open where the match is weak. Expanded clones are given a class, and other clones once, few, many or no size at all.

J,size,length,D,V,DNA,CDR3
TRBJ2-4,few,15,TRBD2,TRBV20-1,TGCAGTGCTAGAGCCCCGGGACTAGGTTTAAACATTCAGTACTTC,CSARAPGLGLNIQYF
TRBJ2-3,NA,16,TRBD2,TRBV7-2,TGTGCCAGCAGCATTGGACTAGCGGGATTGACAGATACGCAGTATTTT,CASSIGLAGLTDTQYF
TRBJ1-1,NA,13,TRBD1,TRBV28,TGTGCCAGCAGTTCACAGGGGGCCTGGGTAGCTTTCTTT,CASSSQGAWVAFF
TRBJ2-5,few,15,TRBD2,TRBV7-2,TGTGCCAGCAGACTTGCCCGGGGGGATTCTATGACCCAGTACTTC,CASRLARGDSMTQYF
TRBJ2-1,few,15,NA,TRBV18,TGTGCCAGCTCACCCGGGCAGAACTCCTACAATGAGCAGTTCTTC,CASSPGQNSYNEQFF
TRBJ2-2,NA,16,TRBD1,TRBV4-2,TGTGCCAGCAGCCAAGCTAGCCAGGGGGCGACCGGGGAGCTGTTTTTT,CASSQASQGATGELFF
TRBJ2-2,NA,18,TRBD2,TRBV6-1,TGTGCCAGCAGCCGCCTACCCGGGACTAGCGGGAGCACCGGGGAGCTGTTTTTT,CASSRLPGTSGSTGELFF
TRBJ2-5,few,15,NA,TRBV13,TGTGCCAGCAGCCCAGAATACGGGACTCAAGAGACCCAGTACTTC,CASSPEYGTQETQYF
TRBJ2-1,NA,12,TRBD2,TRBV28,TGTGCCGGCGGGAGCTCCTACAATGAGCAGTTCTTC,CAGGSSYNEQFF
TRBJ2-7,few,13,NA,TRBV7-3,TGTGCCAGCAGCTTAACGGTGGGGCACGAGCAGTACTTC,CASSLTVGHEQYF
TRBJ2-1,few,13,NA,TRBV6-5,TGTGCCAGCGGACGGGCGGAGTACAATGAGCAGTTCTTC,CASGRAEYNEQFF
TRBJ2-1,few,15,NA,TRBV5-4,TGTGCCAGCAGCCCGGAACTAGCCCCAGGGGATGAGCAGTTCTTC,CASSPELAPGDEQFF
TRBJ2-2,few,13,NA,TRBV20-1,TGCAGTGCTAGTCCCTTTGGCACCGGGGAGCTGTTTTTT,CSASPFGTGELFF
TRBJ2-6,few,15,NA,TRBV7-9,TGTGCCAGCAGTTCAGGAACGGCTGGGGCCAACGTCCTGACTTTC,CASSSGTAGANVLTF
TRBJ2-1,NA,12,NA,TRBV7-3,TGTGCCAGCAGTCCCGGGACTCGGGAGCAGTTCTTC,CASSPGTREQFF
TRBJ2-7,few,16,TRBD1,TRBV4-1,TGCGCCAGCAGCCAAGTCCTGGACAGGGGGCAATACGAGCAGTACTTC,CASSQVLDRGQYEQYF
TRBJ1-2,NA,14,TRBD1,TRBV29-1,TGCAGCGTTGAAGGGGACAGGGATAACTATGGCTACACCTTC,CSVEGDRDNYGYTF
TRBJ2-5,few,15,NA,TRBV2,TGTGCCAGCAGTGTTGGGTCGGGGCGTCTAAAGACCCAGTACTTC,CASSVGSGRLKTQYF
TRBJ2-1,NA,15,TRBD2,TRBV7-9,TGTGCCAGCAACTTAGCGGGAGGGCCTTGGAATGAGCAGTTCTTC,CASNLAGGPWNEQFF
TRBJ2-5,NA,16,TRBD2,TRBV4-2,TGTGCCAGCAGCCAAGATCCAGCGGGGGTAGGTGAGACCCAGTACTTC,CASSQDPAGVGETQYF
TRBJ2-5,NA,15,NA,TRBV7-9,TGTGCCAGCAGCTACCCGGGACGCCCTGGGGAGACCCAGTACTTC,CASSYPGRPGETQYF
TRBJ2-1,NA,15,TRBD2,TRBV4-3,TGCGCCAGCAGCGCCGGGACTAGCCAACTCAATGAGCAGTTCTTC,CASSAGTSQLNEQFF
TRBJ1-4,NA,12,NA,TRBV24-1,TGTGCCACCAGTGATTGGACGGGAAAACTGTTTTTT,CATSDWTGKLFF
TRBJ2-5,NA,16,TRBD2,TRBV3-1,TGTGCCAGCAGCCAAAGCCGGACTAGCGATAAAGAGACCCAGTACTTC,CASSQSRTSDKETQYF
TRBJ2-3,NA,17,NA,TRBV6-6,TGTGCCAGCAGCGACACCCTCCCACCACTAGCAGCAGATACGCAGTATTTT,CASSDTLPPLAADTQYF
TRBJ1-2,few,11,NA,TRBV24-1,TGTGCCACCAGTGATTTGAGTGGCTACACCTTC,CATSDLSGYTF
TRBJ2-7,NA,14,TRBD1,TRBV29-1,TGCAGCGTTGAAGCCGGACAGGGGGCGGGAGAGCAGTACTTC,CSVEAGQGAGEQYF
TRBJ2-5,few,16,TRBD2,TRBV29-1,TGCAGCGTTGTACCCCCTGAGCGGGAGATCCAAGAGACCCAGTACTTC,CSVVPPEREIQETQYF
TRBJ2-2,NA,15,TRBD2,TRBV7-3,TGTGCCAGCAGTATAGCGGGAGGACCCACCGGGGAGCTGTTTTTT,CASSIAGGPTGELFF